What follows are 10 T cell receptor beta chains derived from one specimen sequenced in a study of CD8+CD57+ T cells in acquired aplastic anemia. An expansion of CD8+CD57+ cells by flow cytometry had been shown in patients chosen for sequencing. TCR beta VDJ and CDR3 profiles were obtained from a genomic DNA template. TCRdb independently ran MiXCR on the reads; one entry per CDR3 protein. The table shows some 120,000 distinct CDR3 sequences, with 30% to 45% occurring only once. Specimen: sorted CD4+, CD8+, or CD8+CD57+ T cells (not recorded which) from PBMCs. The source of these receptors is a human donor with aplastic anemia.

There are many counts of this clonotype. The chain carries TRBV7-2 and TRBJ1-5; D remains ambiguous. CDR1 SGHTA and CDR2 FQGNSA come from the germline V gene. The CDR3 is 15 residues long. V gave up 4 bases and J gave up 5 bases, with 15 bases separating them. CDR3 in amino acids: CASSSSGMADQPQHF. For the CDR3, the DNA is TGTGCCAGCAGCTCCTCGGGTATGGCAGATCAGCCCCAGCATTTT.

Sample share makes this clonotype medium-sized. This chain links TRBV15 with TRBJ2-7; D is unclear. V was pared by 1 base and J by 0 bases, with 4 bases between. This CDR3 contains 13 residues. Germline V gene lookup returns CDR1 LNHNV and CDR2 YYDKDF (reference sequence). CDR3 residues: CATSRGASYEQYF. In DNA form, the CDR3 reads TGTGCCACCAGCAGAGGAGCCTCCTACGAGCAGTACTTC.

This clonotype has at least ten counts. The rearrangement links TRBV19 to TRBJ2-7; D unresolved. The CDR3 loop spans 15 amino acids. Trimming removed 4 bases at V and 3 bases at J, with 16 bases between. Germline assignment: CDR1 LNHDA and CDR2 SQIVND (reference sequence). CDR3 residues: CASSKAENLIYEQYF. The CDR3 coding sequence is TGTGCCAGTAGTAAGGCAGAGAACCTCATCTACGAGCAGTACTTC.

The J gene is TRBJ1-1, the V gene TRBV2; 8 bases match TRBD1. The J segment lost 7 bases and the V segment lost 7 bases, leaving 11 bases of the junction unmatched. This CDR3 region has 14 residues. Germline CDR1 is SNHLY and CDR2 is FYNNEI. CDR3 coding DNA: TGTGCCAGCAAGGGGGAGGGACAGGCCCATGAAGCTTTCTTT. Amino acid sequence: CASKGEGQAHEAFF.

The chain joins TRBV7-3 to TRBJ1-2; maybe TRBD1 (5 bases). The CDR3 spans 15 residues. Trimming removed 4 bases at V and 2 bases at J, with 14 bases between. Germline V lookup: CDR1 SGHTA, CDR2 FQGTGA. The CDR3 loop reads CASSSGRDLNYGYTF. For the CDR3, the DNA is TGTGCCAGCAGCTCGGGGCGCGATCTGAACTATGGCTACACCTTC.

Many counts were recorded for this clonotype. The chain has TRBV20-1 and TRBJ1-5; TRBD1 is a possible D gene (6 bases). The V end lost 6 bases, the J end lost 6 bases, and 15 bases lay between the germline ends. CDR1 DFQATT and CDR2 SNEGSKA come from the germline V gene (reference sequence). The CDR3 is 13 amino acids. The CDR3 DNA is TGCAGTGCGCTACAGGGTATCGGTCAGCCCCAGCATTTT. Amino acids: CSALQGIGQPQHF.

This rearrangement joins TRBV15 to TRBJ2-7; no clear D gene. The CDR3 extends over 12 amino acids. CDR1 and CDR2 from the germline V gene are LNHNV and YYDKDF (reference sequence). Trimming took 3 bases from V and 7 from J, leaving 10 bases between them. DNA of the CDR3: TGTGCCACCAGCAGGGCGAGAGATGAGCAGTACTTC. Residues: CATSRARDEQYF.

This clonotype has a count of ten or more. The chain employs TRBV7-8 and TRBJ2-5; the match to TRBD2 covers 7 bases. Per germline, CDR1 SGHVS and CDR2 FQNEAQ. The CDR3 is 16 residues long. V lost 4 bases, J lost 0 bases, and 8 bases stayed unmatched. CDR3 sequence: CASSSGTTLYQETQYF. The CDR3 bases are TGTGCCAGCAGCTCCGGGACTACCTTGTACCAAGAGACCCAGTACTTC.

This chain connects TRBV10-3 to TRBJ1-2; D remains ambiguous. Trimming left V 2 bases short and J 2 bases short, with 12 bases between. Germline-derived CDR1 and CDR2 are ENHRY and SYGVKD. This CDR3 has 15 residues. The CDR3: CAISEAPRENYGYTF. The CDR3 bases are TGTGCCATCAGTGAGGCCCCAAGGGAGAACTATGGCTACACCTTC.

This clonotype was recorded at least ten times. The V and J genes are TRBV20-1 and TRBJ2-3; weak D call: TRBD1 (5 bases). V was pared by 1 base and J by 5 bases, with 16 bases between. The length of the CDR3 is 15 residues. Germline CDR1 DFQATT, CDR2 SNEGSKA (reference sequence). The CDR3 DNA is TGCAGTGCTAGAGGGGCCAGGGCCTGGGAAGATACGCAGTATTTT. Protein product: CSARGARAWEDTQYF.